One and the same sample provided the 12 T cell receptor beta chains below, sequenced in a study of OX40 agonist ivuxolimab in advanced cancers. Clones were sequenced by immunoSEQ multiplex PCR, and TCRdb holds only the in-frame ones, with some missing. Among 71,000 or so clones, about 89% were seen once, and the ten largest hold 0.76%. Sample: CD4+ or CD8+ T cells sorted from blood, taken in a trial of the OX40 agonist ivuxolimab. The receptor source for this set is an adult with an advanced solid tumor such as melanoma, head and neck, liver or kidney cancer.

This clone occurred a few times. The chain couples TRBV7-2 to TRBJ2-7; 11 nucleotides align to TRBD2. The J segment lost 2 bases and the V segment lost 5 bases, leaving 2 bases of the junction unmatched. CDR3 length: 14 residues. CDR1 and CDR2 from the germline V gene are SGHTA and FQGNSA. This CDR3 reads CASSLSGGAYEQYF. The DNA for the CDR3 is TGTGCCAGCAGCCTTAGCGGGGGGGCCTACGAGCAGTACTTC.

The table lists this clone with a count of one. The V and J genes are TRBV7-8 and TRBJ2-7; the D gene could be TRBD1 or TRBD2 (6 bases each). Germline CDR1 is SGHVS and CDR2 is FQNEAQ. This CDR3 comprises 14 residues. Trimming pared 8 bases from V and 2 bases from J, leaving 16 bases between. CDR3 region: CASGAGGLAYEQYF. The CDR3 DNA follows: TGTGCCAGCGGAGCCGGGGGCCTCGCCTACGAGCAGTACTTC.

This chain joins TRBV10-3 and TRBJ2-7; 8 bases fit TRBD1. J was trimmed by 3 bases and V by 7 bases; bases with no gene match: 2. The germline gives CDR1 ENHRY, CDR2 SYGVKD. The CDR3 extends over 12 amino acids. CDR3 sequence (DNA): TGTGCCATCAAGACAGGGGACTACGAGCAGTACTTC. It yields the protein CAIKTGDYEQYF.

As to this clone: At one end, the junction sequence differs from germline, possibly due to a read error. The chain is built from TRBV7-3 and TRBJ2-7, with D possibly matching TRBD1 (5 bases). Per germline, CDR1 SGHTA and CDR2 FQGTGA. The CDR3 has 13 residues. DNA for the CDR3: TGTGCCGGCAGCTCGGACCTGGGCAGGGCCCAGTACTTC. Translated, it gives CAGSSDLGRAQYF.

This chain joins TRBV27 and TRBJ2-7; tentatively, D is TRBD1 or TRBD2 (5 bases each). The CDR3 is 13 residues long. The V gene lost 10 bases and the J gene lost 0 bases, with 13 bases spanning the gap. Germline CDR1 and CDR2: MNHEY and SMNVEV (reference sequence). The CDR3 region has the DNA TGTGCCACGAGGGGCTACAGCTCCTACGAGCAGTACTTC. Amino acid sequence: CATRGYSSYEQYF.

The chain recombines TRBV7-3 with TRBJ2-7; TRBD2 matches 12 bases. The CDR3 extends over 15 amino acids. The V gene end was trimmed by 5 bases and the J gene end by 0 bases; junction bases not matched to a gene: 2. CDR1 and CDR2 from the germline V gene are SGHTA and FQGTGA. The CDR3 loop reads CASSRTSGASYEQYF. The CDR3 DNA reads TGTGCCAGCAGCCGGACTAGCGGGGCCTCCTACGAGCAGTACTTC.

This clone has just a few counts. V is TRBV7-2 and J is TRBJ1-5; TRBD1 aligns across 10 bases. This CDR3 comprises 15 residues. Germline CDR1 and CDR2: SGHTA and FQGNSA. V shed 5 bases, J shed 6 bases, and the junction held 7 bases outside the gene matches. The CDR3 DNA reads TGTGCCAGCAGCCTAACCGGGACAGGGGTTCAGCCCCAGCATTTT. This codes for CASSLTGTGVQPQHF.

The chain employs TRBV4-1 and TRBJ2-1, with TRBD1 matching over 9 bases. Trimming took 0 bases from V and 8 from J; bases not matched to a gene: 11. Germline-derived CDR1 and CDR2 are MGHRA and YSYEKL. This CDR3 comprises 17 residues. CDR3: CASSQDLPGQGGYEQFF. The CDR3 bases are TGCGCCAGCAGCCAAGATCTGCCGGGACAGGGCGGGTATGAGCAGTTCTTC.

This clone appeared once. The gene calls are TRBV28 and TRBJ1-2; D gene unclear. CDR3 size: 11 residues. Germline lookup yields CDR1 MDHEN and CDR2 SYDVKM. Trimming shortened V by 6 bases and J by 3 bases, and 5 bases separated the two germline ends. The CDR3, as DNA: TGTGCCAGCAGCTCTCACTATGGCTACACCTTC. Its translation: CASSSHYGYTF.

This rearrangement joins TRBV6-5 to TRBJ1-1; D remains unclear. The germline V gene has CDR1 MNHEY and CDR2 SVGAGI. The CDR3 covers 14 residues. The ends were cut back, 7 bases at V and 0 bases at J, with 12 bases in the middle. Here the CDR3 reads CASTSGRVNTEAFF. CDR3 DNA: TGTGCCAGCACTTCTGGTAGGGTGAACACTGAAGCTTTCTTT.

This chain links TRBV28 with TRBJ1-1; D call uncertain. The V end lost 5 bases, the J end lost 1 base, and 11 bases lay between the germline ends. The germline CDR1 and CDR2 sequences are MDHEN and SYDVKM. CDR3 length: 14 amino acids. The DNA of the CDR3 is TGTGCCAGCAGTAAGGACGTCTGGAACACTGAAGCTTTCTTT. Translation gives CASSKDVWNTEAFF.

The chain employs TRBV11-3 and TRBJ2-2, with D hard to call. The CDR3 consists of 15 residues. V gave up 3 bases and J gave up 7 bases, with 15 bases separating them. Germline V gene data show CDR1 as SGHNT and CDR2 as YENEEA. CDR3 nucleotides: TGTGCCAGCAGCTTTACCCGGGTCCGAGTCGGGGAGCTGTTTTTT. Its translation is CASSFTRVRVGELFF.